This is a list of T cell receptor beta chains from one sample in a study of T cells in Graves' hyperthyroidism and ophthalmopathy. MiXCR was run by TCRdb on the multiplex PCR reads, yielding one entry per CDR3 protein. The sample carries around 540,000 distinct CDR3 sequences, around 16% recorded once. The sequencing input was blood. These receptors were taken from a woman under 40 with Graves' ophthalmopathy. The CDR3 runs from the conserved cysteine through the conserved F or W. Each record gives: CDR3 length, D gene, clone size, J gene, V gene, CDR3 protein, CDR3 DNA. The D gene is left open where the match is weak. Clone size is given for some rows only: seen once, a few or many times, or a class if the clone is expanded.

13	NA	many	TRBJ2-7	TRBV28	CASSSEPLDEQYF	TGTGCCAGCAGTTCTGAGCCCCTCGACGAGCAGTACTTC
16	TRBD1	NA	TRBJ2-3	TRBV24-1	CATSEPTGLAADTQYF	TGTGCCACCAGTGAGCCGACAGGGCTGGCGGCAGATACGCAGTATTTT
8	NA	NA	TRBJ2-5	TRBV20-1	CSARNLHF	TGCAGTGCTAGAAACTTACACTTC
18	TRBD2	once	TRBJ2-7	TRBV29-1	CSARGTGLAGGKLYEQYF	TGCAGCGCCCGAGGTACGGGACTAGCGGGAGGCAAACTTTACGAGCAGTACTTC
14	TRBD1	few	TRBJ2-7	TRBV12-3/TRBV12-4	CANRGQGTAYEQYF	TGTGCCAACAGGGGACAGGGGACCGCCTACGAGCAGTACTTC
15	TRBD2	NA	TRBJ2-1	TRBV5-1	CASSLPGTSYNEQFF	TGCGCCAGCAGCTTGCCCGGGACTAGCTACAATGAGCAGTTCTTC
16	TRBD1	many	TRBJ2-4	TRBV11-2	CASSPEGGLAKNIQYF	TGTGCCAGCAGCCCCGAAGGGGGCCTAGCCAAAAACATTCAGTACTTC
12	NA	NA	TRBJ1-1	TRBV29-1	CSVDYSNTEALF	TGCAGCGTTGATTACAGCAACACTGAAGCTCTCTTT
14	TRBD1	few	TRBJ2-7	TRBV9	CASSGQGKDRGQYF	TGTGCCAGCAGCGGACAGGGGAAGGACCGGGGGCAGTACTTC
13	NA	many	TRBJ2-7	TRBV15	CATGDGRTYEQYF	TGTGCCACCGGCGATGGCAGGACCTACGAGCAGTACTTC
20	TRBD2	few	TRBJ2-5	TRBV4-1	CASSQDFRLAGVVGKETQYF	TGCGCCAGCAGCCAGGATTTTCGACTAGCGGGAGTAGTGGGGAAAGAGACCCAGTACTTC
17	NA	NA	TRBJ2-2	TRBV7-9	CASSPGTNQLSTGELFF	TGTGCCAGCAGCCCGGGGACCAACCAGTTGAGCACCGGGGAGCTGTTTTTT
14	TRBD1	many	TRBJ2-7	TRBV6-1	CASSETGFTYEQYF	TGTGCCAGCAGTGAGACAGGGTTTACCTACGAGCAGTACTTC
13	NA	NA	TRBJ2-2	TRBV14	CASSQGNTGELFF	TGTGCCAGCAGCCAGGGAAACACCGGGGAGCTGTTTTTT
14	NA	many	TRBJ1-2	TRBV5-1	CASSPRTANYGYTF	TGCGCCAGCAGCCCACGGACTGCCAACTATGGCTACACCTTC
15	TRBD1	NA	TRBJ1-2	TRBV5-6	CASSLAVEGAGGYTF	TGTGCCAGCAGCTTGGCCGTGGAGGGGGCCGGAGGCTACACCTTC
13	NA	NA	TRBJ2-7	TRBV19	CATHQGNMDEQYF	TGTGCCACCCATCAGGGGAATATGGACGAGCAGTACTTC
13	TRBD2	many	TRBJ2-1	TRBV11-3	CASSLEGLGEQFF	TGTGCCAGCAGCTTAGAAGGACTAGGAGAGCAGTTCTTC
13	NA	many	TRBJ2-3	TRBV7-3	CASSLNTGDTQYF	TGTGCCAGCAGCTTAAACACAGGGGATACGCAGTATTTT
14	TRBD1	many	TRBJ1-2	TRBV28	CASSLRGPGYGYTF	TGTGCCAGCAGTTTAAGGGGGCCTGGCTATGGCTACACCTTC
16	NA	few	TRBJ2-5	TRBV27	CASSLSGILRGETQYF	TGTGCCAGCAGTTTATCGGGCATCCTCCGGGGTGAGACCCAGTACTTC
14	NA	few	TRBJ2-7	TRBV28	CASSLDGKRREQYF	TGTGCCAGCAGTTTAGACGGAAAGCGGCGTGAGCAGTACTTC
14	TRBD1	NA	TRBJ1-1	TRBV9	CASRYDRDDTEAFF	TGTGCCAGCAGGTACGACAGGGATGACACTGAAGCTTTCTTT
14	TRBD2	many	TRBJ2-1	TRBV6-2/TRBV6-3	CASSYGGGPGEQFF	TGTGCCAGCAGTTACGGGGGAGGGCCAGGTGAGCAGTTCTTC
14	NA	many	TRBJ1-1	TRBV7-2	CASSSKVMNTEAFF	TGTGCCAGCAGCTCCAAGGTGATGAACACTGAAGCTTTCTTT
13	NA	NA	TRBJ2-2	TRBV20-1	CSAIKDWTGELFF	TGCAGTGCTATAAAAGACTGGACCGGGGAGCTGTTTTTT
12	NA	NA	TRBJ2-7	TRBV29-1	CSVELLGDEQYF	TGCAGCGTTGAACTGCTGGGAGACGAGCAGTACTTC